Shown below are 22 T cell receptor beta chains from a single sample sequenced in a study of shared clonotypes between healthy human individuals. Profiling relied on immunoSEQ multiplex PCR, and the TCRdb table lists in-frame clones only, not all of them. The data contain about 1.5 million clones, 98% of them singletons. Material: naive CD4+ T cells sorted from blood. Documented subset: CD45RA+ positively selected. The origin of the receptors is a man aged 25 to 40 in good health.

This chain joins TRBV29-1 and TRBJ2-1; the D gene is possibly TRBD1 (5 bases). Germline V gene sequence: CDR1 SQVTM, CDR2 ANQGSEA. The CDR3 is 11 residues long. Trimming stripped 1 base from V and 13 bases from J, with 11 bases between. In DNA, the CDR3 is TGCAGCGTTGAAGTGGGGCACACTCAGTTCTTC. This encodes CSVEVGHTQFF.

The chain employs TRBV7-2 and TRBJ2-2; D is perhaps TRBD2 (6 bases). Per germline, CDR1 SGHTA and CDR2 FQGNSA. V shed 1 base and J shed 0 bases, with 9 bases lying between them. The CDR3 sequence is 16 residues long. CDR3 DNA sequence: TGTGCCAGCAGCTTAGACGGCGGGGCGAACACCGGGGAGCTGTTTTTT. This gives the protein CASSLDGGANTGELFF. Variable domain in full (rest from reference TRBV7-2 and TRBJ2-2): GAGVSQSPSNKVTEKGKDVELRCDPISGHTALYWYRQSLGQGLEFLIYFQGNSAPDKSGLPSDRFSAERTGGSVSTLTIQRTQQEDSAVYLCASSLDGGANTGELFFGEGSRLTVL.

This sequence joins TRBV5-6 and TRBJ1-1, with D possibly matching TRBD1 (5 bases). V was trimmed by 2 bases and J by 4 bases, leaving 18 bases between them. The CDR3 loop spans 16 amino acids. Germline values: CDR1 SGHDT, CDR2 YYEEEE. For the CDR3, the DNA is TGTGCCAGCAGCTTCGGGGCAGGGTATGCGTCCACTGAAGCTTTCTTT. As protein: CASSFGAGYASTEAFF.

The V and J genes are TRBV5-4 and TRBJ2-5; 13 bases fit TRBD2. Germline V gene data show CDR1 as SGHNT and CDR2 as YYREEE (reference sequence). The CDR3 consists of 15 residues. Losses at the gene ends were 4 bases for V and 5 bases for J; bases not matched to a gene: 5. The CDR3 DNA sequence: TGTGCCAGCAGCACTGGACTAGCGGGAGTTGAGACCCAGTACTTC. It translates to CASSTGLAGVETQYF.

V gene TRBV9 combines with J gene TRBJ2-1, with 8 positions matching TRBD2. The CDR3 extends over 16 amino acids. Germline loops: CDR1 SGDLS, CDR2 YYNGEE. Trimming cost V 1 base and J 7 bases; bases outside gene matches: 10. This chain's CDR3 is CASSVSSSGRSNEQFF. The CDR3 DNA follows: TGTGCCAGCAGCGTATCTTCCAGCGGGAGAAGTAATGAGCAGTTCTTC.

The chain has TRBV9 and TRBJ1-1; possibly TRBD1 for D (6 bases). The germline gives CDR1 SGDLS, CDR2 YYNGEE. This CDR3 is built from 15 residues. Trimming stripped 3 bases from V and 6 bases from J, with 18 bases between. The CDR3 coding sequence is TGTGCCAGCAGCGCGGGGGCAGGGCCCAGGGCTGAAGCTTTCTTT. It is translated as CASSAGAGPRAEAFF.

The chain uses TRBV21-1 and TRBJ2-5. TRBV21-1 is a pseudogene. The CDR3 spans 11 residues. DNA for the CDR3: TGTGCCAGCAGCAGGTGGGAGACCCAGTACTTC. Its protein product is CASSRWETQYF.

The chain carries TRBV27 and TRBJ1-2; D is undetermined. The length of the CDR3 is 13 residues. Germline CDR1 reads MNHEY; CDR2 reads SMNVEV (reference sequence). Trimming pared 6 bases from V and 3 bases from J, leaving 11 bases between. CDR3 loop: CASRIGSDYGYTF. The CDR3 DNA sequence: TGTGCCAGCAGGATAGGGAGTGACTATGGCTACACCTTC.

The J gene is TRBJ2-7, the V gene TRBV7-9; 7 bases are a match to TRBD1. Trimming removed 5 bases from V and 4 bases from J; junction bases left unmatched: 8. Germline loops: CDR1 SEHNR, CDR2 FQNEAQ (reference sequence). The CDR3 runs to 14 residues. Here the CDR3 reads CASSTRTGGYEQYF. For the CDR3, the DNA is TGTGCCAGCAGCACGCGGACAGGAGGATACGAGCAGTACTTC.

This clone appeared once. In the same sample, other DNA sequences code for this CDR3. The V call is TRBV5-1, the J call TRBJ2-7; 9 nucleotides align to TRBD1. The CDR3 covers 14 residues. Germline CDR1 is SGHRS and CDR2 is YFSETQ. The V and J ends lost 0 bases and 4 bases, in that order; junction bases with no gene match: 2. Here the CDR3 reads CASSLVGQGYEQYF. CDR3 DNA sequence: TGCGCCAGCAGCTTGGTGGGACAGGGTTACGAGCAGTACTTC.

Details on this clone: In the same sample, other DNA sequences code for this CDR3. The CDR3 reads CASSVGDTYNEQFF. In nucleotides, the CDR3 is TGTGCCAGCAGCGTAGGGGACACCTACAATGAGCAGTTCTTC. This chain uses TRBV9 with TRBJ2-1, with D perhaps matching TRBD1 (6 bases). CDR1 is SGDLS, CDR2 YYNGEE, per germline. The germline V and J ends were trimmed by 0 bases and 2 bases, with 6 bases remaining between them. CDR3 size: 14 residues.

Remarks on this clone: The junction shows a germline mismatch at one end, possibly a read error. The chain carries TRBV28 and TRBJ2-3, with TRBD2 matching 9 bases. This CDR3 spans 12 amino acids. Looked up from germline, CDR1 is MDHEN and CDR2 is SYDVKM. The CDR3 reads CASSLPGLAFVF. As DNA, the CDR3 is TGTGCCAGCAGCCTACCGGGACTAGCTTTCGTCTTT.

The rearrangement uses TRBV7-9 and TRBJ2-3, with TRBD2 matching over 12 bases. Germline CDR1 and CDR2: SEHNR and FQNEAQ (reference sequence). J gave up 8 bases and V 2 bases, and 14 bases lay outside the gene matches. The CDR3 consists of 18 residues. The CDR3: CASSLLTGLAGSLGTQYF. CDR3 sequence (DNA): TGTGCCAGCAGCTTATTAACAGGACTAGCGGGGTCTCTAGGTACGCAGTATTTT.

The chain carries TRBV5-1 and TRBJ2-5, with D maybe TRBD1 (6 bases). Germline CDR1 is SGHRS and CDR2 is YFSETQ. This CDR3 has 13 amino acids. Trimming removed 0 bases at V and 9 bases at J, with 12 bases between. The CDR3 nucleotides read TGCGCCAGCAGCTTGGACAGGGTTTGGGCCCAGTACTTC. It codes for CASSLDRVWAQYF.

This chain connects TRBV18 to TRBJ1-1; 7 nucleotides match TRBD1. Germline values: CDR1 KGHSH, CDR2 LQKENI. This CDR3 region has 15 residues. V dropped 3 bases and J dropped 9; count of bases not matched to a gene: 13. The CDR3 coding sequence is TGTGCCAGCTCACCCGTTTACGGGCAGGGGGTTAAAGCTTTCTTT. Its protein is CASSPVYGQGVKAFF.

The J gene is TRBJ2-5, the V gene TRBV5-4; 11 nucleotides agree with TRBD2. J was trimmed by 2 bases and V by 4 bases; bases with no gene match: 4. The CDR3 is made up of 15 amino acids. Germline V lookup: CDR1 SGHNT, CDR2 YYREEE (reference sequence). CDR3: CASSRTSGPQETQYF. In DNA form, the CDR3 reads TGTGCCAGCAGCCGGACTAGCGGGCCACAAGAGACCCAGTACTTC. Complete variable domain (other parts from reference TRBV5-4 and TRBJ2-5): ETGVTQSPTHLIKTRGQQVTLRCSSQSGHNTVSWYQQALGQGPQFIFQYYREEENGRGNFPPRFSGLQFPNYSSELNVNALELDDSALYLCASSRTSGPQETQYFGPGTRLLVL.

The chain is built from TRBV28 and TRBJ2-3; TRBD2 might be the D (7 bases). Germline lookup yields CDR1 MDHEN and CDR2 SYDVKM. Deletions cut 5 bases from V and 2 bases from J, with 11 bases between. CDR3 length equals 14 residues. Written as DNA, the CDR3 is TGTGCCAGCAGTGGCGGGGGACACACAGATACGCAGTATTTT. Protein: CASSGGGHTDTQYF.

The chain recombines TRBV28 with TRBJ2-7; 8 bases map to TRBD2. V was clipped by 7 bases and J by 6 bases; unmatched bases: 11. This CDR3 has 14 residues. Per germline, CDR1 MDHEN and CDR2 SYDVKM. CDR3 protein: CASTSGVAGREQYF. The CDR3 DNA sequence: TGTGCCAGCACCTCAGGGGTAGCGGGGCGCGAGCAGTACTTC.

This rearrangement joins TRBV2 to TRBJ2-2, with unresolved D. The CDR3 length is 13 residues. Germline lookup yields CDR1 SNHLY and CDR2 FYNNEI. V lost 6 bases, J lost 6 bases, and 11 bases lay in between. CDR3 loop: CASSPTVSGELFF. The CDR3 DNA is TGTGCCAGCAGCCCAACAGTCTCCGGGGAGCTGTTTTTT.

The rearrangement joins TRBV9 to TRBJ2-6; D gene ambiguous. Germline-derived CDR1 and CDR2 are SGDLS and YYNGEE. V lost 3 bases, J lost 0 bases, and 4 bases lay in between. The CDR3 length is 14 residues. The CDR3 region is CASSAGSGANVLTF. CDR3 coding DNA: TGTGCCAGCAGCGCGGGCTCTGGGGCCAACGTCCTGACTTTC.

The chain couples TRBV29-1 to TRBJ2-7; D might be TRBD2 (6 bases). Germline lookup yields CDR1 SQVTM and CDR2 ANQGSEA. This CDR3 contains 13 residues. Trimming took 7 bases from V and 1 from J, leaving 14 bases between them. CDR3 in DNA: TGCAGCGCCGTGAGGAGGGATTCCTACGAGCAGTACTTC. Amino acids: CSAVRRDSYEQYF.

The chain recombines TRBV9 with TRBJ2-2, with 8 nucleotides matching TRBD2. V dropped 3 bases and J dropped 0; count of bases not matched to a gene: 1. The germline V gene has CDR1 SGDLS and CDR2 YYNGEE. The CDR3 is 15 residues long. The CDR3 DNA reads TGTGCCAGCAGCGCGCGGGAGGCGAACACCGGGGAGCTGTTTTTT. Translation: CASSAREANTGELFF.